This T cell receptor beta chain was sequenced in a study of control samples from healthy donors and cancer patients. Trimming cost V 5 bases and J 5 bases, with 13 bases left between them. The CDR3 contains 14 residues. CDR1 is SGHAT, CDR2 FQNNGV, per germline. Clones were read by immunoSEQ multiplex PCR, and TCRdb kept only the in-frame ones, dropping some. Among about 230,000 clones listed, over 75% were seen once. The rearrangement uses TRBV11-2 and TRBJ1-5; D not resolved. The sequenced material came from PBMCs. This TCR derives from a woman aged 60-70 years with lung cancer. The CDR3 sequence: CASSRARGDQPQHF. The CDR3 DNA is TGTGCCAGCAGCCGAGCTCGTGGGGATCAGCCCCAGCATTTT.